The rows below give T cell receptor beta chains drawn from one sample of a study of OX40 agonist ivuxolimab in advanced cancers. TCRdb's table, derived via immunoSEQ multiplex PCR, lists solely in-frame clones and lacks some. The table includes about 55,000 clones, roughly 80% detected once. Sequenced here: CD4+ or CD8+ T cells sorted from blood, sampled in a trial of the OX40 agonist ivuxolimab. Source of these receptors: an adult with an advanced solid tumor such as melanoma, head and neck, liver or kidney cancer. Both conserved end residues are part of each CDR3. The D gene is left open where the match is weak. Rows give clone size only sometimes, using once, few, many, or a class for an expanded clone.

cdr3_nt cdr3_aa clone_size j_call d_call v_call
TGTGCCAGCAGCGTAGAAGCAGATACGCAGTATTTT CASSVEADTQYF - TRBJ2-3 - TRBV9
TGTGCCAGCAGCCAAGCAAGGGCCCCCGGACTAAAACTGTTTTTT CASSQARAPGLKLFF - TRBJ1-4 - TRBV25-1
TGTGCCAGCAGCCTCAGTGGTGCTCGGAATGAGCAGTTCTTC CASSLSGARNEQFF - TRBJ2-1 - TRBV5-4
TGTGCCAGCAGCCGGAGCGAAGCTTTCTTT CASSRSEAFF - TRBJ1-1 - TRBV7-9
TGTGCCAGCAGTGTTCCCGGGACAGGGGGCTTCTATGACTACACCTTC CASSVPGTGGFYDYTF - TRBJ1-2 TRBD1 TRBV28
TGCGCCAGCAGCCGGGTAGCGGGGGTCCCCACCGGGGAGCTGTTTTTT CASSRVAGVPTGELFF - TRBJ2-2 TRBD2 TRBV4-3
TGTGCCAGCTCTACCACGGCCCAAGAGACCCAGTACTTC CASSTTAQETQYF - TRBJ2-5 - TRBV18
TGTGCCAGCAGCTTTAGGGGTGGCTACACCTTC CASSFRGGYTF - TRBJ1-2 - TRBV11-2
TGTGCCAGCAGCTTTCTGGACACGGCCTACGAGCAGTACTTC CASSFLDTAYEQYF - TRBJ2-7 - TRBV5-6
TGTGCCAGCAGGTCGGGGGGCGGAGGGGCCAACGTCCTGACTTTC CASRSGGGGANVLTF - TRBJ2-6 - TRBV27
TGTGCCAGCAGCGTAGGAACAACCCGGGGGGAAAAACTGTTTTTT CASSVGTTRGEKLFF - TRBJ1-4 - TRBV9
TGTGCCAGCAGCTTAGGTGGGACCGGACAGGGGAGGGCTTTCTTT CASSLGGTGQGRAFF - TRBJ1-1 TRBD1 TRBV11-3
TGTGCCAGCAGTTACTCGAACTCTCTAGATACGCAGTATTTT CASSYSNSLDTQYF - TRBJ2-3 - TRBV6-6
TGTGCCAGCAGCTTGGAGGATTTGGGGGAGCTGTTTTTT CASSLEDLGELFF - TRBJ2-2 - TRBV5-4
TGTGCCAGCAGCCAATACTCTATGACAGCCTCCGAGCAGTACTTC CASSQYSMTASEQYF - TRBJ2-7 - TRBV7-3
TGTGCCACCAGCAGAGATGGGAGAGGCTACACCTTC CATSRDGRGYTF - TRBJ1-2 - TRBV15
TGTGCCAGCAGAAGAGGAGTAGAGAACACTGAAGCTTTCTTT CASRRGVENTEAFF - TRBJ1-1 - TRBV6-5
TGTGCCAGCAGCGTAGGCGGACAACCTACCGGGGAGCTGTTTTTT CASSVGGQPTGELFF few TRBJ2-2 - TRBV9
TGTGCCAGCAGTTCCCCTCAGGGAGAGGACTATGGCTACACCTTC CASSSPQGEDYGYTF - TRBJ1-2 - TRBV28
TGTGCCAGCGGAGAGCGGGGGGGCACAGATACGCAGTATTTT CASGERGGTDTQYF - TRBJ2-3 TRBD2 TRBV2
TGCGCCAGCAGCTTGTACAGCCAAGAGACCCAGTACTTC CASSLYSQETQYF - TRBJ2-5 - TRBV5-1
TGTGCCAGCAGTCGGGTCGTAAACTCAAATAGCAATCAGCCCCAGCATTTT CASSRVVNSNSNQPQHF - TRBJ1-5 - TRBV28
TGTGCCAGCAGCGTAATCGGGGGGAACACTGAAGCTTTCTTT CASSVIGGNTEAFF - TRBJ1-1 - TRBV9
TGTGCCAGCAGCGCGGGACAGGGGAGGACCCAGTACTTC CASSAGQGRTQYF - TRBJ2-5 TRBD1 TRBV7-9
TGTGCCTGGAGTGTTGGCAGGGGGAGCAATCAGCCCCAGCATTTT CAWSVGRGSNQPQHF - TRBJ1-5 TRBD1 TRBV30
TGTGCCAGCAGTTACCTCCAACGGGTACCTGAAGCTTTCTTT CASSYLQRVPEAFF once TRBJ1-1 - TRBV6-5
TGTGCCAGCAGCTTAGTAGCGGGGACTAGCGGGGGGCCTAGCACAGATACGCAGTATTTT CASSLVAGTSGGPSTDTQYF few TRBJ2-3 TRBD2 TRBV7-6
TGTGCCAGCAGTCGGACTAGTGGGGACATTCAGTACTTC CASSRTSGDIQYF - TRBJ2-4 TRBD2 TRBV7-3
TGTGCCAGCAGCCAAGACCCACGGCGGAGCAATCAGCCCCAGCATTTT CASSQDPRRSNQPQHF - TRBJ1-5 - TRBV4-2
TGCGCCAGCAGCCAAGAGGGATCTTCCTACGAGCAGTACTTC CASSQEGSSYEQYF - TRBJ2-7 - TRBV4-3
TGTGCCAGCAGCGCCTCCGGGGGCTACACCTTC CASSASGGYTF - TRBJ1-2 - TRBV28
TGTGCCAGTAAGCATACGTTTGGCAGGGAACACGAGCAGTACTTC CASKHTFGREHEQYF - TRBJ2-7 - TRBV19
TGTGCCAGCAGCCCCACTAGCGGGGGTCACACAGATACGCAGTATTTT CASSPTSGGHTDTQYF - TRBJ2-3 TRBD2 TRBV25-1
TGTGCCAGCAGACTGGGGACTGGGGATACGCAGTATTTT CASRLGTGDTQYF - TRBJ2-3 - TRBV6-5
TGTGCCAGCAGGGCGACAGGGGAAGATACGCAGTATTTT CASRATGEDTQYF - TRBJ2-3 TRBD1 TRBV6-1
TGCAGCGTTCAAAGGAGTTGGGGCATTCAGTACTTC CSVQRSWGIQYF few TRBJ2-4 - TRBV29-1
TGTGCCAGCGCCCGGGGTAGGGACACTGAAGCTTTCTTT CASARGRDTEAFF - TRBJ1-1 - TRBV11-2
TGTGCCAGCAGCGGTCGGGACAGGCCTCTGAACTATGGCTACACCTTC CASSGRDRPLNYGYTF once TRBJ1-2 TRBD1 TRBV9
TGTGCCAGCAGTTCCGAGATCTCTCAGCCCCAGCATTTT CASSSEISQPQHF - TRBJ1-5 - TRBV27
TGTGCTAGTGGTTTTTCGGAAGGCGAGCAGTACTTC CASGFSEGEQYF - TRBJ2-7 - TRBV12-5
TGTGCCAGCTCGACCGACAGGGCGGGCGAGCAGTACTTC CASSTDRAGEQYF - TRBJ2-7 TRBD1 TRBV18
TGTGCCAGCAGCTCTGGGGTGGGGCTGGGGAATGAGCAGTTCTTC CASSSGVGLGNEQFF - TRBJ2-1 - TRBV7-9
TGTGCCAGCAGTTATATGGTGGCACCCCTCCACTTT CASSYMVAPLHF - TRBJ1-6 - TRBV6-5
TGTGCCAGCAGGGGGCCAGGGGGGTTCGTGCAGCCCCAGCATTTT CASRGPGGFVQPQHF few TRBJ1-5 TRBD1 TRBV6-1
TGTGCCAGCAGCCGATACGAAGAGACCCAGTACTTC CASSRYEETQYF - TRBJ2-5 - TRBV7-9
TGCGCCAGCAGCCAAGATGTCACCACAGCAACTAATGAAAAACTGTTTTTT CASSQDVTTATNEKLFF few TRBJ1-4 - TRBV4-1
TGTGCCAGCAGTCCGTCCGGGACAGTGGCCTCCTATGGCTACACCTTC CASSPSGTVASYGYTF - TRBJ1-2 TRBD1 TRBV27
TGTGCCAGCAGTCCTTTTGGGGGGAATCAGCCCCAGCATTTT CASSPFGGNQPQHF - TRBJ1-5 - TRBV28
TGTGCCAGCAGCTTACCGACTAGCGGGGGGGCCTATGAGCAGTTCTTC CASSLPTSGGAYEQFF - TRBJ2-1 TRBD2 TRBV7-2
TGTGCCAGCAGCGCCGACAGGGCTTCTAGTGAAGCTTTCTTT CASSADRASSEAFF - TRBJ1-1 TRBD1 TRBV2
TGTGCCAGCAGTGACTCGGGGGGTCGCCGCTACAATGAGCAGTTCTTC CASSDSGGRRYNEQFF - TRBJ2-1 - TRBV6-4